This passage covers 8 T cell receptor beta chains from one sample sequenced in a study of human T cells and chemical hapten exposure. MiXCR was run by TCRdb on the RACE reads, yielding one entry per CDR3 protein. The repertoire holds 95,000 to 150,000 distinct CDR3 sequences, with approximately 15% as singletons. The sample's time point: pre-sensitization, week 0. The treatment was: therapeutic diphenylcyclopropenone sensitization with weekly scalp DPC. The material was whole blood, obtained in connection with sensitization to the hapten diphenylcyclopropenone (DPC). These receptors all stem from a woman between 18 and 30 years old with alopecia areata. Some clones in this sample may be carry-over from other donors' samples.

The sample holds many counts of this clonotype. This chain uses TRBV9 with TRBJ2-3; TRBD1 or TRBD2 may be the D gene (5 bases each). V was pared by 0 bases and J by 2 bases, with 10 bases between. The CDR3 totals 15 residues. Germline assignment: CDR1 SGDLS and CDR2 YYNGEE. CDR3 DNA: TGTGCCAGCAGCGTAGTTGATGGGACCACAGATACGCAGTATTTT. It translates to CASSVVDGTTDTQYF.

The J gene is TRBJ2-7, the V gene TRBV7-2; 7 bases are a match to TRBD1. The V and J ends lost 5 bases and 3 bases, in that order; junction bases with no gene match: 10. The CDR3 runs to 15 residues. Germline CDR1 SGHTA, CDR2 FQGNSA. The CDR3 loop reads CASSPQQGVGYEQYF. DNA of the CDR3: TGTGCCAGCAGCCCCCAGCAGGGGGTCGGCTACGAGCAGTACTTC.

The V gene is TRBV6-2 or TRBV6-3, the J gene TRBJ1-1; maybe TRBD1 (5 bases). CDR1 and CDR2 (germline): MNHEY, SVGEGT. The CDR3 contains 15 residues. Trimming shortened V by 6 bases and J by 0 bases, and 14 bases separated the two germline ends. The CDR3 DNA reads TGTGCCAGCAGAGCTTTGGGACGGTTGAACACTGAAGCTTTCTTT. Amino acid sequence: CASRALGRLNTEAFF.

This clonotype was counted at least ten times. V is TRBV2 and J is TRBJ1-1; 8 bases agree with TRBD1. In germline, CDR1 is SNHLY, CDR2 FYNNEI. With 4 bases clipped from V and 11 bases from J, the junction kept 21 bases outside the gene matches. The CDR3 is made up of 17 amino acids. CDR3 nucleotide sequence: TGTGCCAGCAGTGGCAGGGGCCGCGACAGGGGAGGGGTCCGGGCTTTCTTT. This encodes CASSGRGRDRGGVRAFF.

This clonotype has only a few counts. The V gene is TRBV28, the J gene TRBJ2-2, with D maybe TRBD1 (6 bases). V lost 7 bases to trimming and J lost 4 bases, with 16 bases between them. This CDR3 contains 15 residues. Germline CDR1 is MDHEN and CDR2 is SYDVKM. CDR3 loop: CASTPLGQLTGELFF. The CDR3 bases are TGTGCCAGCACCCCCCTCGGACAGCTCACCGGGGAGCTGTTTTTT.

This clonotype was detected only a few times. This chain links TRBV4-3 with TRBJ2-7; 10 nucleotides agree with TRBD1. Germline CDR1 LGHNA, CDR2 YSLEER. The CDR3 consists of 14 residues. Germline trimming cut 4 bases from V and 4 bases from J; bases unmatched to any gene: 4. CDR3 residues: CASSPDRGFYEQYF. CDR3 coding DNA: TGCGCCAGCAGCCCGGACAGGGGGTTTTACGAGCAGTACTTC.

This chain links TRBV6-1 with TRBJ2-7; 7 bases agree with TRBD1. The V gene's germline CDR1 is MNHNS and CDR2 SASEGT. CDR3 length equals 16 residues. V lost 1 base and J lost 1; bases outside the gene matches: 7. CDR3: CASSEGGWDRSYEQYF. The CDR3 DNA reads as TGTGCCAGCAGTGAAGGTGGGTGGGACAGATCCTACGAGCAGTACTTC.

The J gene is TRBJ1-4, the V gene TRBV6-5, with no clear D. The CDR3 length is 13 residues. Trimming removed 6 bases from V and 3 bases from J, with 8 bases in between. The V gene's germline CDR1 is MNHEY and CDR2 SVGAGI. CDR3 coding DNA: TGTGCCAGCAGGGCTGGGCCTAATGAAAAACTGTTTTTT. Its translation: CASRAGPNEKLFF.